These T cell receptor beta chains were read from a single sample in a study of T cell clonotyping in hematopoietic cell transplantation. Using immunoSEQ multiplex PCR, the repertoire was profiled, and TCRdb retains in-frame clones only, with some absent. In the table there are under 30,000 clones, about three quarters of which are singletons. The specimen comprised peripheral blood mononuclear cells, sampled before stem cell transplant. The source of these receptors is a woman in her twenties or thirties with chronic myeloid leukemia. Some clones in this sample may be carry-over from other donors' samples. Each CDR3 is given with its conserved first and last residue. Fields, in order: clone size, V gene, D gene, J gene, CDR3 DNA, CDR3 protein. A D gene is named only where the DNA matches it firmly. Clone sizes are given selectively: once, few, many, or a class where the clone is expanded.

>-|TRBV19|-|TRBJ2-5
TGTGCCACCAACCCGAGTCCGTCCGGGGTACGGGGAGAGACCCAGTACTTC
CATNPSPSGVRGETQYF
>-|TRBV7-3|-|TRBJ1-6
TGTGCCAGCAGCCCACAGGGCAAGGGCTATAATTCACCCCTCCACTTT
CASSPQGKGYNSPLHF
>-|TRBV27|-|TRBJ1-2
TGTGCCAGCGGTAACTACCAGGGGAAGGGTGGCTACACCTTC
CASGNYQGKGGYTF
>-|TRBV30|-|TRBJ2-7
TGTGCCTGGAGTCGGGGACCCTACGAGCAGTACTTC
CAWSRGPYEQYF
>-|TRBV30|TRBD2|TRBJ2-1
TGTGCCTGGAGTCGAAACGGGGGGGCTTACAATGAGCAGTTCTTC
CAWSRNGGAYNEQFF
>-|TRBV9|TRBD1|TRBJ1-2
TGTGCCAGCAGCGTTGGGGGACAGGGCCCCTATGGCTACACCTTC
CASSVGGQGPYGYTF
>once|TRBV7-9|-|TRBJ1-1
TGTGCCAGCAGCTTTTCAAGGGAAGCTTTCTTT
CASSFSREAFF
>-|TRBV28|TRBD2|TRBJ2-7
TGTGCCAGCAGTTTGGTAGCGGGGGGTCGCGAGCAGTACTTC
CASSLVAGGREQYF
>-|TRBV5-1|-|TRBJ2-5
TGCGCCAGCAGCTTCGGACTACCCGAAGAGACCCAGTACTTC
CASSFGLPEETQYF
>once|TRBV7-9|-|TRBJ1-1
TGTGCCAGCAGCTTTGGTTGGAAGAACACTGAAGCTTTCTTT
CASSFGWKNTEAFF
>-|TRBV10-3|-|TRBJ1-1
TGTGCCACGCGCGACCGGGGCGACATGAACACTGAAGCTTTCTTT
CATRDRGDMNTEAFF
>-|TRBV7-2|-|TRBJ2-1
TGTGCCAGCAGCCCGGGAGTTCGGAATGAGCAGTTCTTC
CASSPGVRNEQFF
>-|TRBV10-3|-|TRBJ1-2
TGTGCCATCAGTGTACAGGGTGTAAGCTATGGCTACACCTTC
CAISVQGVSYGYTF
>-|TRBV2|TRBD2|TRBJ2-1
TGTGCCAGCAGTGGGACTAGTTACAATGAGCAGTTCTTC
CASSGTSYNEQFF
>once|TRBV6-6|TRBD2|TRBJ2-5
TGTGCCAGCAGTTTCTGGCTAGCGGGGGGGCAAGAGACCCAGTACTTC
CASSFWLAGGQETQYF
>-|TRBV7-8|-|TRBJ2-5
TGTGCCAGCAGCAGTCGTATATGGGGAGAGACCCAGTACTTC
CASSSRIWGETQYF
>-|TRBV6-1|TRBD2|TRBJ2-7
TGTGCCAGCAGGGCCCTAGCGGGGGGCTCCTACGAGCAGTACTTC
CASRALAGGSYEQYF
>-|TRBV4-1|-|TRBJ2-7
TGCGCCAGCAGCCAAGATCCGAGTGGGGGACGTCCTGCCTACGAGCAGTACTTC
CASSQDPSGGRPAYEQYF
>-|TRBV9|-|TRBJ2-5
TGTGCCAGCAGCGTAGCTGAGGGACCGGAGACCCAGTACTTC
CASSVAEGPETQYF
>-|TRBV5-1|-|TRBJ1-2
TGCGCCAGCAGCTTGATCCCAGGCAGCTATGGCTACACCTTC
CASSLIPGSYGYTF
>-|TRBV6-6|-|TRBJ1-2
TGTGCCAGCAGTCCCCCGGTGGGCGAAGGCTACACCTTC
CASSPPVGEGYTF
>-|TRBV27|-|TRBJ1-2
TGTGCCAGCTCTCCTGCAGGCCGGGGCTACACCTTC
CASSPAGRGYTF
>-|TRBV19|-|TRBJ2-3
TGTGCCAGTAGTAAGGCGGGGTCATTGCTAGATACGCAGTATTTT
CASSKAGSLLDTQYF
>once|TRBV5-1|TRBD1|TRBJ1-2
TGCGCCAGCAGAAGGACAGGGCGGGACTATGGCTACACCTTC
CASRRTGRDYGYTF
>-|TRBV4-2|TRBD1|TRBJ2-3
TGTGCCAGCAGCCAAGCGGTGGGGACAGCCACAGATACGCAGTATTTT
CASSQAVGTATDTQYF
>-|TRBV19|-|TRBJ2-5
TGTGCCAGTAGTATAGAGGCAGGGGAAGAGACCCAGTACTTC
CASSIEAGEETQYF
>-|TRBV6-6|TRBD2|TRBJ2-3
TGTGCCAGCAGTTACTCTAGCGGGATCACAGATACGCAGTATTTT
CASSYSSGITDTQYF
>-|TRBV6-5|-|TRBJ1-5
TGTGCCAGCTCCAACGGGGCAGGGGTGGATCAGCCCCAGCATTTT
CASSNGAGVDQPQHF
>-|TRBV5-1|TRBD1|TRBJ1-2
TGCGCCAGCCGACTCCGACAGGGAAACCCAGAAGGTTCTCAGGGCTACACCTTC
CASRLRQGNPEGSQGYTF
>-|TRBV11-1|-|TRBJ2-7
TGTGCCAGCAGCCGGACACAGGTGTACGAGCAGTACTTC
CASSRTQVYEQYF
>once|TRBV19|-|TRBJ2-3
TGTGCCAGTAGTATAGTTGGACGGGGGAGTTCCGTTACGCAGTATTTT
CASSIVGRGSSVTQYF
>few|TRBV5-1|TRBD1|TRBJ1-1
TGCGCCAGCAGCTTACTGGGGACAGCGAACACTGAAGCTTTCTTT
CASSLLGTANTEAFF
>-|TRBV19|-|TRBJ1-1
TGTGCCAGTAGTAGCGTGAATGAAGCTTTCTTT
CASSSVNEAFF
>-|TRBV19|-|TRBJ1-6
TGTGCCAGTAGTCCAGTGCCGGGTATAGGCTCCTATAATTCACCCCTCCACTTT
CASSPVPGIGSYNSPLHF
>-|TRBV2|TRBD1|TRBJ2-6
TGTGCCAGCAGAAGACAGGGGGTGACTGGGGCCAACGTCCTGACTTTC
CASRRQGVTGANVLTF
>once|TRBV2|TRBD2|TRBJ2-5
TGTGCCAGCACATCTAGCGGGGCAGAGACCCAGTACTTC
CASTSSGAETQYF
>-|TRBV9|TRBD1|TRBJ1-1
TGTGCCAGCAGCGTAGGAACAGGGGTCACTGAAGCTTTCTTT
CASSVGTGVTEAFF